Listed below are T cell receptor beta chains from one sample, sequenced in a study of blood T cell repertoires in COVID-19. The method was immunoSEQ multiplex PCR; TCRdb's version includes in-frame clones alone and lacks a portion of them. The table lists 60,000 to 75,000 clones, roughly 80% of them singletons, with about 6% in the top ten. Sequenced input: peripheral blood. The receptors were sampled from a woman aged 45-60 years with active or convalescent COVID-19. CDR3s include the opening cysteine and the closing phenylalanine or tryptophan. The D gene is left open where the match is weak. Clone size is shown for a subset of rows, as once, few, many or a class of expanded clone.

>.|TRBV29-1|TRBJ2-3|.
TGCAGCGTTAAGCTCCCGGGGAGAGATACGCAGTATTTT
CSVKLPGRDTQYF
>.|TRBV5-1|TRBJ2-7|.
TGCGCCAGCAGCTTAAAAGGAGGGATCGCCTACGAGCAGTACTTC
CASSLKGGIAYEQYF
>TRBD2|TRBV10-3|TRBJ2-1|.
TGTGCCATCAGCCCTAGCGGAATGGAGAGTGAGCAGTTCTTC
CAISPSGMESEQFF
>TRBD1|TRBV6-5|TRBJ2-7|.
TGTGCCAGCAAGGACAGGGGGCGCGAAGAGCAGTACTTC
CASKDRGREEQYF
>TRBD2|TRBV9|TRBJ2-1|.
TGTGCCAGCAGCGTTCTAGCGGGGAATGAGCAGTTCTTC
CASSVLAGNEQFF
>TRBD1|TRBV3-1/TRBV3-2|TRBJ1-5|.
TGTGCCAGCAGCCAGACAGGGGGCGCCCAGCCCCAGCATTTT
CASSQTGGAQPQHF
>.|TRBV6-5|TRBJ1-5|.
TGTGCCAGCAGTTACTCTCCCCAGGGCAGCAATCAGCCCCAGCATTTT
CASSYSPQGSNQPQHF
>.|TRBV29-1|TRBJ1-2|few
TGCAGCGTTGACTACGGCTATGGCTACACCTTC
CSVDYGYGYTF
>TRBD2|TRBV6-2/TRBV6-3|TRBJ2-1|.
TGTGCCAGCAGTTACGTTTCTAGCGGGAGGGCCATGTCGGATGAGCAGTTCTTC
CASSYVSSGRAMSDEQFF
>TRBD2|TRBV7-2|TRBJ2-2|.
TGTGCCAGCAGCTTCACCGGGACTAGGGCCGGGGAGCTGTTTTTT
CASSFTGTRAGELFF
>.|TRBV4-1|TRBJ2-2|few
TGCGCCAGCAGCCAAGATCGGGGAAGGGACACCGGGGAGCTGTTTTTT
CASSQDRGRDTGELFF
>.|TRBV27|TRBJ2-7|once
TGTGCCAGCAGTTTAAGGAGACCGGGACTTCGACCTTACGAGCAGTACTTC
CASSLRRPGLRPYEQYF
>.|TRBV29-1|TRBJ1-2|.
TGCAGCGTTGCCGGCGCCAGGGGCGCTAGGATGGACTATGGCTACACCTTC
CSVAGARGARMDYGYTF
>.|TRBV27|TRBJ1-4|.
TGTGCCAGCAGTTTCCGTCCTAGGATTGGCGAAAAACTGTTTTTT
CASSFRPRIGEKLFF
>.|TRBV19|TRBJ1-5|.
TGTGCCAGTAGTATCGGACATCATAGCAATCAGCCCCAGCATTTT
CASSIGHHSNQPQHF
>TRBD2|TRBV10-3|TRBJ2-1|.
TGTGCCATCAGTGAGTCTGGGCGGGAGGGCCGCAATGAGCAGTTCTTC
CAISESGREGRNEQFF
>.|TRBV30|TRBJ1-4|once
TGTGCCTGGAGTGTGGGTCTTTCAGGTGAAAAACTGTTTTTT
CAWSVGLSGEKLFF
>TRBD1|TRBV18|TRBJ2-1|.
TGTGCCAGCTCACGCGACAGGGCCTACAATGAGCAGTTCTTC
CASSRDRAYNEQFF
>.|TRBV11-2|TRBJ1-1|.
TGTGCCAGCAGCTCCGGCGGCAAACGGGCTGAAGCTTTCTTT
CASSSGGKRAEAFF
>TRBD2|TRBV18|TRBJ2-1|.
TGTGCCAGCTCACCACCTCCTAGCGGGAGAAATGAGCAGTTCTTC
CASSPPPSGRNEQFF
>TRBD2|TRBV4-2|TRBJ2-3|few
TGTGCCAGCAGCCATCTTAGCGGGAGGGCCACAGATACGCAGTATTTT
CASSHLSGRATDTQYF
>.|TRBV7-8|TRBJ1-1|.
TGTGCCAGCAGCTTAGGACAGGTCTTCACTGAAGCTTTCTTT
CASSLGQVFTEAFF
>.|TRBV6-1|TRBJ1-6|.
TGTGCCAGCAGTGAATACACGAATTCACCCCTCCACTTT
CASSEYTNSPLHF
>.|TRBV19|TRBJ1-1|few
TGTGCCAGTAGTACCGCGGGGGCCGTGGGCACTGAAGCTTTCTTT
CASSTAGAVGTEAFF
>.|TRBV2|TRBJ1-2|.
TGTGCCAGCAGTGTAGGGGACTCAGTCAACTATGGCTACACCTTC
CASSVGDSVNYGYTF
>.|TRBV2|TRBJ1-5|few
TGTGCCAGCAGTGCGGGGGGGCAGCCCCAGCATTTT
CASSAGGQPQHF